This entry describes one TCR beta chain. Measured with immunoSEQ multiplex PCR; TCRdb has only the in-frame clones, and not every one. The data hold fewer than 75,000 clones, with 91% observed a single time. The data were obtained in a study of T cell changes during pregnancy in multiple sclerosis. V dropped 5 bases and J dropped 3; count of bases not matched to a gene: 3. Germline V gene sequence: CDR1 SGHVS, CDR2 FQNEAQ. The CDR3 has 15 residues. The sequencing used CD8+ T cells from peripheral blood mononuclear cells, collected before pregnancy. The chain recombines TRBV7-8 with TRBJ2-2; 10 nucleotides line up with TRBD2. The clonotype originates from a female donor with multiple sclerosis, enrolled in a pregnancy study. CDR3 DNA: TGTGCCAGCAGCGAAGCGGGGGGGTACACCGGGGAGCTGTTTTTT. This codes for CASSEAGGYTGELFF.